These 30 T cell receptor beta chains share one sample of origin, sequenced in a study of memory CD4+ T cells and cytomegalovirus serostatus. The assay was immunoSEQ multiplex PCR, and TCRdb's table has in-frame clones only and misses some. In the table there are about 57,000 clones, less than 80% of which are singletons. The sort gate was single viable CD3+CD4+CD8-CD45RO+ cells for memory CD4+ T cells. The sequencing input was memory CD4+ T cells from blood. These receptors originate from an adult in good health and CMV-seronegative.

The CDR3 DNA reads TGTGCCAGCAGTTCCCTCACGATCCTGATCCACACTGAAGCTTTCTTT. Its protein is CASSSLTILIHTEAFF. V is TRBV28 and J is TRBJ1-1; D is ambiguous. Germline loops: CDR1 MDHEN, CDR2 SYDVKM. Deletions cut 4 bases from V and 3 bases from J, with 18 bases between. This CDR3 has 16 residues.

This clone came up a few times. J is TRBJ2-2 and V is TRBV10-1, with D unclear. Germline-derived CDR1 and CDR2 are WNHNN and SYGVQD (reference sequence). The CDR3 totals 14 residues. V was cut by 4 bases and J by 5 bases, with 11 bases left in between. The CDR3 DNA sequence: TGCGCCAGCAGTGGTGTTCGGTTTACCGGGGAGCTGTTTTTT. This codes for CASSGVRFTGELFF.

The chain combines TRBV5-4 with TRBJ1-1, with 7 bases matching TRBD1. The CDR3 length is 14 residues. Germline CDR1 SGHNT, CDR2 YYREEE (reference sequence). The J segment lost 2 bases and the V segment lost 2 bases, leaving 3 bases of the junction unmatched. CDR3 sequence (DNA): TGTGCCAGCAGCTTAGGGACAGCTAACACTGAAGCTTTCTTT. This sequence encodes CASSLGTANTEAFF.

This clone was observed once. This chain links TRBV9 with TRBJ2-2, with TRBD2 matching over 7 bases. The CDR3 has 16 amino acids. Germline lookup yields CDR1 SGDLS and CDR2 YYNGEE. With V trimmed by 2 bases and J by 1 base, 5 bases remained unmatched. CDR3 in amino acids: CASSVLGGLNTGELFF. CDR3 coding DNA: TGTGCCAGCAGCGTGCTGGGGGGGTTGAACACCGGGGAGCTGTTTTTT. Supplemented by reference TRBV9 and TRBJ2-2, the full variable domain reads DSGVTQTPKHLITATGQRVTLRCSPRSGDLSVYWYQQSLDQGLQFLIQYYNGEERAKGNILERFSAQQFPDLHSELNLSSLELGDSALYFCASSVLGGLNTGELFFGEGSRLTVL.

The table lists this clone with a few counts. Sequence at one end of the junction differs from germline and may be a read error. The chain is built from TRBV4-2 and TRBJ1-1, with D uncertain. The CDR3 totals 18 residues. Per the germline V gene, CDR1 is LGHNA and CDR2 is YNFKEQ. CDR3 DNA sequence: TGTGCCGGCAGCCAGGACGGTATGCAGGTAGTGGGAAACACTGAAGCTTTCTTT. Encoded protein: CAGSQDGMQVVGNTEAFF.

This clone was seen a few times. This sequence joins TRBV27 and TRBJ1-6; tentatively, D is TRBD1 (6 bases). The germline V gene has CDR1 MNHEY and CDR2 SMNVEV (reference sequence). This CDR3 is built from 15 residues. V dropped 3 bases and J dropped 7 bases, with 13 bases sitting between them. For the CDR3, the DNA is TGTGCCAGCAGTTTTTCCGGGACACCGAATTCACCCCTCCACTTT. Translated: CASSFSGTPNSPLHF.

The CDR3 DNA reads as TGTGCCAGCAGTTTAATACGGAACACTGAAGCTTTCTTT. Translating gives CASSLIRNTEAFF. The rearrangement joins TRBV27 to TRBJ1-1; D not resolved. Trimming took 2 bases from V and 1 from J, leaving 5 bases between them. CDR1 is MNHEY and CDR2 is SMNVEV in the germline V gene (reference sequence). This CDR3 region has 13 residues.

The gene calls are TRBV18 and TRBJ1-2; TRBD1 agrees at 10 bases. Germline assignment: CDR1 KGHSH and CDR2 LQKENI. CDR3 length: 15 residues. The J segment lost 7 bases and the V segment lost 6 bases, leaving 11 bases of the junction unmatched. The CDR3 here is CASSLGQGMTTGYTF. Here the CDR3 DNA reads TGTGCCAGCTCCCTGGGACAGGGGATGACGACTGGCTACACCTTC.

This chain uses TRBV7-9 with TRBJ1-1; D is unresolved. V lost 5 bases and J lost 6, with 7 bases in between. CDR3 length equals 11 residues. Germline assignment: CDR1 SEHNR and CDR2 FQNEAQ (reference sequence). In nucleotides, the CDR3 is TGTGCCAGCAGCGCCGGCCCTGAAGCTTTCTTT. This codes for CASSAGPEAFF.

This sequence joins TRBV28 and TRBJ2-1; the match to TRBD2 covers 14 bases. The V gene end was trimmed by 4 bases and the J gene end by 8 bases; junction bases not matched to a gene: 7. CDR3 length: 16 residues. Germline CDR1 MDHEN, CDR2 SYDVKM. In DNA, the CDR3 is TGTGCCAGCAGTTCCCGACTAGCGGGAGGGCTCGATGAGCAGTTCTTC. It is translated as CASSSRLAGGLDEQFF.

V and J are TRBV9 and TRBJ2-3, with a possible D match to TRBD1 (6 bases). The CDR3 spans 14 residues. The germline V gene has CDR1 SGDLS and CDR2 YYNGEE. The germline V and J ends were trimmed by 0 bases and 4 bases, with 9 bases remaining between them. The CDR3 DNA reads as TGTGCCAGCAGCGTAGAGGGGGAGCCAGATACGCAGTATTTT. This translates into CASSVEGEPDTQYF.

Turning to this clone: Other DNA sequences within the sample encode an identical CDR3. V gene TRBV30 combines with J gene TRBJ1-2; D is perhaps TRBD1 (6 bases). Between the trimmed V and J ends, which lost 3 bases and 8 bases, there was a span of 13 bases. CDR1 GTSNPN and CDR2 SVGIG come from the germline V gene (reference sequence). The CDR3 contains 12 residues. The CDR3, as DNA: TGTGCCTGGAGCCGACAGGCTGGGGGCTACACCTTC. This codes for CAWSRQAGGYTF.

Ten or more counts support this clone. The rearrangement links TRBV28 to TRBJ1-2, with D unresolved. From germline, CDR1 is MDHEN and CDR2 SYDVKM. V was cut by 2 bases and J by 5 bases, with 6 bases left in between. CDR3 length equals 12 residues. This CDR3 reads CASSLGQYGYTF. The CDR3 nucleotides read TGTGCCAGCAGTTTAGGGCAATATGGCTACACCTTC.

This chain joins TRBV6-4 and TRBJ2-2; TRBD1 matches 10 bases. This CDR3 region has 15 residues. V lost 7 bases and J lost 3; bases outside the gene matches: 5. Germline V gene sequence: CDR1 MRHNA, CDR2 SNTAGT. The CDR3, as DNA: TGTGCCAGCAAGATGACAGGGGGCGACACCGGGGAGCTGTTTTTT. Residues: CASKMTGGDTGELFF.

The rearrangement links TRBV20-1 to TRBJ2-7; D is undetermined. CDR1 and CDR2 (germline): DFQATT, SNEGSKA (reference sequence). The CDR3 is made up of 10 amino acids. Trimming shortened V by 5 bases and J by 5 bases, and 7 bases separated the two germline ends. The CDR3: CSARRDEQYF. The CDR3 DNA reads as TGCAGTGCTCGGCGCGACGAGCAGTACTTC.

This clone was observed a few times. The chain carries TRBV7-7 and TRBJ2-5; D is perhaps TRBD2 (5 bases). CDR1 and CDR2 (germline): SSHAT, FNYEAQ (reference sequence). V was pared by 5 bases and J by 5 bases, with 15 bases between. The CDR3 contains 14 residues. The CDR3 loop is CASSRSGGGETQYF. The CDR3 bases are TGTGCCAGCAGCCGCAGTGGAGGTGGGGAGACCCAGTACTTC.

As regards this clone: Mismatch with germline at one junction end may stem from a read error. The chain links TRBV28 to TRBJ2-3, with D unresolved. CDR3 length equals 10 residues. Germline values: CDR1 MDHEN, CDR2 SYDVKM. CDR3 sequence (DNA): TGTGCCAGCAGTTCAGAAACGCAGTATTTT. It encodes CASSSETQYF.

CDR3 coding DNA: TGTGCCAGCGGTCCGGGACGATCCACCGGGGAGCTGTTTTTT. Translating it yields CASGPGRSTGELFF. V usage is TRBV9 and J usage is TRBJ2-2; either TRBD1 or TRBD2 may supply D (5 bases each). The CDR3 is made up of 14 amino acids. Germline loops: CDR1 SGDLS, CDR2 YYNGEE. The V gene lost 7 bases and the J gene lost 4 bases, with 14 bases spanning the gap.

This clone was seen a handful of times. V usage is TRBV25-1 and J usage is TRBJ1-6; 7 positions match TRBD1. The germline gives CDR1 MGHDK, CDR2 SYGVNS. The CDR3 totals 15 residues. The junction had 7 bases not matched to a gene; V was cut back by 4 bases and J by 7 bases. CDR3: CASSGHRGGNSPLHF. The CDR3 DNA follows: TGTGCCAGCAGTGGGCACAGGGGTGGAAATTCACCCCTCCACTTT.

The chain's CDR3 is CASSIGSGGETQYF. As DNA, the CDR3 is TGTGCCAGCAGCATTGGGAGCGGGGGGGAGACCCAGTACTTC. The chain is built from TRBV5-4 and TRBJ2-5, with 9 bases aligning to TRBD2. Germline V gives CDR1 SGHNT, CDR2 YYREEE (reference sequence). Trimming cost V 4 bases and J 5 bases; bases outside gene matches: 6. The length of the CDR3 is 14 residues. Based on the CDR3 plus reference TRBV5-4 and TRBJ2-5, the full variable domain is ETGVTQSPTHLIKTRGQQVTLRCSSQSGHNTVSWYQQALGQGPQFIFQYYREEENGRGNFPPRFSGLQFPNYSSELNVNALELDDSALYLCASSIGSGGETQYFGPGTRLLVL.

The CDR3 reads CASSRDSFYGYTF. For the CDR3, the DNA is TGTGCCAGCAGTAGGGACAGTTTCTATGGCTACACCTTC. The V and J genes are TRBV28 and TRBJ1-2; 7 bases map to TRBD1. Germline CDR1 reads MDHEN; CDR2 reads SYDVKM. The V segment lost 5 bases and the J segment 4 bases; nucleotides outside the gene matches: 4. The CDR3 runs 13 residues.

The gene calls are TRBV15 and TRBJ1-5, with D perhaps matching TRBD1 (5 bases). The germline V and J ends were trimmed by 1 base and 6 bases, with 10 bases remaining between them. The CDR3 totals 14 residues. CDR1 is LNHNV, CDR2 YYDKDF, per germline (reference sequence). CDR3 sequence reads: CATSRGGRVQPQHF. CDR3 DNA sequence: TGTGCCACCAGCAGAGGGGGCAGGGTTCAGCCCCAGCATTTT.

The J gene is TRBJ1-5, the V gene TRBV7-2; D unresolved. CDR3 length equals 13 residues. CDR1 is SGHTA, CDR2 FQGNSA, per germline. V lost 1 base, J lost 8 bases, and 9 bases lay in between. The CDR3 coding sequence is TGTGCCAGCAGCTTAGATGGGAAGGAGCCCCAGCATTTT. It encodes CASSLDGKEPQHF.

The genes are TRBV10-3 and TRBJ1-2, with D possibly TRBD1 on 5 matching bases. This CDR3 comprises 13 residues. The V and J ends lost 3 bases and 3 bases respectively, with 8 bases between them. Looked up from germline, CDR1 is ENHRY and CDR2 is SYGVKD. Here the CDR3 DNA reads TGTGCCATCAGTGACGAGGGACACTATGGCTACACCTTC. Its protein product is CAISDEGHYGYTF.

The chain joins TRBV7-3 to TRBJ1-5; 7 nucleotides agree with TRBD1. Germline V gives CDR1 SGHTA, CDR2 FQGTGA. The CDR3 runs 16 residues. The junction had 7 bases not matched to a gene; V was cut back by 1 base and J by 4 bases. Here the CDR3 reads CASSLMVAGGNQPQHF. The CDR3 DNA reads TGTGCCAGCAGCTTAATGGTGGCAGGGGGGAATCAGCCCCAGCATTTT.

The CDR3 DNA is TGTGCCACCAGCAGAGTAGGTGATGAGCAGTTCTTC. Protein sequence: CATSRVGDEQFF. The chain links TRBV15 to TRBJ2-1; D uncertain. The germline V and J ends were trimmed by 1 base and 8 bases, with 6 bases remaining between them. This CDR3 has 12 residues. CDR1 LNHNV and CDR2 YYDKDF come from the germline V gene (reference sequence).

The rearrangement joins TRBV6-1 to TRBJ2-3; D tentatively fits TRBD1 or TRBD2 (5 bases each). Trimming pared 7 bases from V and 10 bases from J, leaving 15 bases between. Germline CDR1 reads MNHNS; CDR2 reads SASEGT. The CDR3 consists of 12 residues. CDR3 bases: TGTGCCAGCACCGAAGTCCCGGGACCGCAGTATTTT. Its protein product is CASTEVPGPQYF.

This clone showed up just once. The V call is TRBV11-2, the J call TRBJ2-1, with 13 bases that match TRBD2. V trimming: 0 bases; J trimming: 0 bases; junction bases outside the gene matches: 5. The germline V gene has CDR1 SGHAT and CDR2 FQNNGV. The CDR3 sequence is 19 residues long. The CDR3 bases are TGTGCCAGCAGCTTAGAGGGGACTAGCGGGGTAAGCTCCTACAATGAGCAGTTCTTC. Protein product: CASSLEGTSGVSSYNEQFF.

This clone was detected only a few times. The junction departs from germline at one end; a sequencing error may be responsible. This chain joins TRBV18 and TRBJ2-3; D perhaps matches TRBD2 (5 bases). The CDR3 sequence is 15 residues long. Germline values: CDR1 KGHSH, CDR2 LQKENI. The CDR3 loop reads CASPPEGILTGTQYF. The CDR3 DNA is TGTGCCAGCCCACCAGAGGGTATTTTGACCGGTACGCAGTATTTT.

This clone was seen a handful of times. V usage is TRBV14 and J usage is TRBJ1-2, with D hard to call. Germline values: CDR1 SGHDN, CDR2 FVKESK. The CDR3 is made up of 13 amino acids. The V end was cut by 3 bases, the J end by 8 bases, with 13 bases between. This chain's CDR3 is CASSHQPGGGYTF. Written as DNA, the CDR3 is TGTGCCAGCAGCCACCAGCCGGGTGGAGGCTACACCTTC. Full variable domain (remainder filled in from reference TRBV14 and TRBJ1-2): EAGVTQFPSHSVIEKGQTVTLRCDPISGHDNLYWYRRVMGKEIKFLLHFVKESKQDESGMPNNRFLAERTGGTYSTLKVQPAELEDSGVYFCASSHQPGGGYTFGSGTRLTVV.